Here is one T cell receptor beta chain with its context. Its antigen is unknown. The data belong to a study of regulatory T cells in long-lasting Graves disease. Regarding the study as a whole: Persistent disease favored TRBV28, TRBJ1-2 and TRBJ2-5. TCR diversity in persistent Graves' patients was below that of newly diagnosed ones.

Indicated time point: newly diagnosed GD, antithyroid drugs for less than 3 months. PBMC RNA served as the TCR library source. Relying on iRepertoire HTBI primers and Arm-PCR of CDR3 regions, the team built TCR beta libraries. One entry per CDR3 protein, called by TCRdb with MiXCR from the multiplex PCR reads. The sample shows more than 450,000 distinct CDR3 sequences, about 16% of them seen only once. CDR1 and CDR2 from the germline V gene are SQVTM and ANQGSEA. The CDR3 is 14 residues long. Trimming cost V 6 bases and J 6 bases, with 20 bases left between them. These data are also associated with another study on T cells in Graves' hyperthyroidism and ophthalmopathy. From that report: Most thyroid-expanded clonotypes above 0.001 were also found in blood.

The sequence was obtained from a man in his forties with Graves disease. This material consisted of peripheral blood mononuclear cells (PBMCs), taken at new diagnosis, from a patient treated with antithyroid drugs. V gene TRBV29-1 combines with J gene TRBJ1-1; perhaps TRBD1 as D (5 bases). Here the CDR3 reads CSVRRGGGYAEAFF. CDR3 coding DNA: TGCAGCGTGCGACGGGGTGGGGGATACGCTGAAGCTTTCTTT.